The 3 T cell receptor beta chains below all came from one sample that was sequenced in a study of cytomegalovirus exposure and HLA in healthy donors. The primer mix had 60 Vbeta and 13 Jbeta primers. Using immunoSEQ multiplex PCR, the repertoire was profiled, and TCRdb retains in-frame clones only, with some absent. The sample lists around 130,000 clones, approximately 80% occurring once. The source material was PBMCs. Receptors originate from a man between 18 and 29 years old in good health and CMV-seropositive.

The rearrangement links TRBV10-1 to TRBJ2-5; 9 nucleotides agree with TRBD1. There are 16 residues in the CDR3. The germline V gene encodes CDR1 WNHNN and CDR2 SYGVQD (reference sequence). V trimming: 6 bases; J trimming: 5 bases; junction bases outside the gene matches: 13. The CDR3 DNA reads TGCGCCAGCAGCGACCGGGACAGGGCCCGCTGGGAGACCCAGTACTTC. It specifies CASSDRDRARWETQYF.

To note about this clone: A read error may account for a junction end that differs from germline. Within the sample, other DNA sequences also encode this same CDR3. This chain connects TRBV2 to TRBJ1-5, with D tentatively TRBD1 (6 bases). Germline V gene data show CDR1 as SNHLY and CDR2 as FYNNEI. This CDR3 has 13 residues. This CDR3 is CASSVGGRQPQHF. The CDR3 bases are TGTGCTAGCAGTGTAGGGGGACGCCAGCCCCAGCATTTT. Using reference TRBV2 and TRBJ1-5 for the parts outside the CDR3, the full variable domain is EPEVTQTPSHQVTQMGQEVILRCVPISNHLYFYWYRQILGQKVEFLVSFYNNEISEKSEIFDDQFSVERPDGSNFTLKIRSTKLEDSAMYFCASSVGGRQPQHFGDGTRLSIL.

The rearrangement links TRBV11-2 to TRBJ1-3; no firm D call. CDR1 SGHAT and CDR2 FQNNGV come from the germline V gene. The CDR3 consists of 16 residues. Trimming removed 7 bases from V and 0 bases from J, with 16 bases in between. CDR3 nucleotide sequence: TGTGCCAGCATCGCATATGGAGGCGACTCTGGAAACACCATATATTTT. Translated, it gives CASIAYGGDSGNTIYF. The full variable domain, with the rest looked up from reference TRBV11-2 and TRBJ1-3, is EAGVAQSPRYKIIEKRQSVAFWCNPISGHATLYWYQQILGQGPKLLIQFQNNGVVDDSQLPKDRFSAERLKGVDSTLKIQPAKLEDSAVYLCASIAYGGDSGNTIYFGEGSWLTVV.